This TCR beta chain was sequenced during a study of blood T cell repertoires in COVID-19 (dated by TCRdb to 2019 to 2021). Looking at the study overall: Samples covering the acute and convalescent phases of COVID-19 were provided by collaborators in the United States, Italy and Spain. The material from the prospective study consisted of cDNA or gDNA derived from T cells, B-cell-depleted T cells, or PBMCs. The dataset comprised deeply sampled blood TCRbeta repertoires from subjects exposed to, actively infected with, or recovered from COVID-19. The repertoires were released in a freely available public database meant as a resource for research on the immune response to SARS-CoV-2. Samples came from the ongoing ImmuneRACE study (first 160 participants) plus 1,254 subjects from 6 global collaborators. Sample metadata almost always included a de-identified subject ID, COVID-19 status, age in years and sex. Where available, HLA class I and class II types were taken from metadata supplied by the sample provider and were not determined by assay-based typing.

Broad study findings and their caveats: Clinical and demographic metadata were provided uncurated, with the amount varying by source and participant.

The CDR3 sequence holds 17 residues, the cysteine and phenylalanine included. The only DNA kept is the CDR3, 51 bases in frame from the first base. The germline V gene specifies KGHSH as CDR1 and LQKENI as CDR2. V is cut back by 0 bases and J by 7 bases, with 7 bases in the junction unmatched. TCRbeta CDR3 regions were amplified from genomic DNA using the immunoSEQ Assay, a bias-controlled multiplex PCR. In the authors' own workflow: Within the assay, amplification of reference gene primers was used to estimate how many nucleated cells each sample contained. To quantify the absolute abundance of each unique TCRbeta CDR3 rearrangement, sequence reads were collapsed and filtered. For each sample, productive Simpson clonality was calculated by taking the square root of Simpson's diversity index across productive rearrangements. TCRdb retrieved this table from immuneACCESS and kept in-frame rearrangements only. Not all clones are present; in checked studies, unresolved V genes account for under half, and no reason is known for the remainder. V, J and clone size were drawn from that table, and D and trimming were deduced from the DNA. The sample includes under 250,000 clones, with more than 85% observed a single time. The top ten clonotypes cover around 0.85% of the sample.

In Seattle, one collaborating source enrolled patients while the infection was active and tracked those patients longitudinally over the course of disease. Each collaborating institution followed its own protocols to collect whole blood in K2EDTA tubes. Collaborator samples were shipped for TCRbeta analysis as frozen whole blood, isolated PBMCs, or DNA extracted from either sample type. A remark on this clone: Its cognate antigen has yet to be identified. No much larger clonotype is one base removed from it; base qualities were not supplied.

The chain is assembled from TRBV18 and TRBJ2-1; 12 of the junction bases match TRBD2. The TCR originated in a man aged 60 to 75 with COVID-19, enrolled during active disease. The specimen sequenced was peripheral blood. The sequence in DNA is TGTGCCAGCTCACCACCTCTAGCGGGAGGGCCCTCTAATGAGCAGTTCTTC. Its translation is CASSPPLAGGPSNEQFF.